This T cell receptor (beta chain) was captured by sequencing in a study of CD8 T cells in Susac syndrome. CD8+ and CD4+ T cells circulating in blood were sequenced for TCR beta. Through negative isolation, CD4+ and CD8+ T cells were obtained, while TEMRA cells were enriched using FACS. A quantity of about 0.5 to 1 ug RNA underwent reverse transcription using random hexamers. One entry per CDR3 protein, called by TCRdb with MiXCR from the immunoSEQ multiplex PCR reads. Among 150,000 to 250,000 distinct CDR3 sequences listed, 90% to 95% were seen once. V was clipped by 0 bases and J by 8 bases, with 13 bases between them. The CDR3 totals 13 residues. In germline, CDR1 is GTSNPN, CDR2 SVGIG (reference sequence).

Sequenced material: CD4+ T cells from PBMCs. The chain couples TRBV30 to TRBJ1-2, with D possibly matching TRBD1 (6 bases). The clonotype was recovered from a human donor with multiple sclerosis. The CDR3 bases are TGTGCCTGGAGTGTACGTGGGGGGCTGGGCTACACCTTC. It yields the protein CAWSVRGGLGYTF.